Listed here are 18 T cell receptor beta chains from one sample, sequenced in a study of Graves' ophthalmopathy and Graves' hyperthyroidism. The TCR beta CDR3 regions underwent amplification from RNA transcripts. The library came from an HTBI-primed first-round RT-PCR and a second-round multiplex PCR. One entry per CDR3 protein results from TCRdb running MiXCR on the multiplex PCR reads. The sample yields about 220,000 distinct CDR3 sequences, under 25% seen once. The sequenced material came from peripheral blood. The receptors come from a woman aged 50 to 60 with Graves' ophthalmopathy.

The rearrangement links TRBV20-1 to TRBJ1-1; a possible D gene is TRBD1 (6 bases). CDR1 and CDR2 from the germline V gene are DFQATT and SNEGSKA (reference sequence). The germline V and J ends were trimmed by 1 base and 1 base, with 10 bases remaining between them. The CDR3 length is 14 residues. The CDR3 DNA follows: TGCAGTGCTAGAGGGGGGCTGTCGAACACTGAAGCTTTCTTT. Its protein product is CSARGGLSNTEAFF.

The V and J genes are TRBV7-9 and TRBJ1-2; D unclear. The germline V and J ends were trimmed by 5 bases and 0 bases, with 10 bases remaining between them. The germline CDR1 and CDR2 sequences are SEHNR and FQNEAQ (reference sequence). The CDR3 runs to 14 residues. CDR3 amino acids: CASSTTISNYGYTF. CDR3 in DNA: TGTGCCAGCAGCACGACGATATCTAACTATGGCTACACCTTC. Combining the CDR3 with reference TRBV7-9 and TRBJ1-2 gives the whole variable domain DTGVSQNPRHKITKRGQNVTFRCDPISEHNRLYWYRQTLGQGPEFLTYFQNEAQLEKSRLLSDRFSAERPKGSFSTLEIQRTEQGDSAMYLCASSTTISNYGYTFGSGTRLTVV.

The rearrangement uses TRBV2 and TRBJ2-7, with 8 bases identical to TRBD2. V shed 2 bases and J 4 bases; nucleotides not matched to a gene: 4. The CDR3 is 14 residues long. From germline, CDR1 is SNHLY and CDR2 FYNNEI. The CDR3 DNA sequence: TGTGCCAGCAGTGAAACAGCGGGAGTGTACGAGCAGTACTTC. Amino acid sequence: CASSETAGVYEQYF.

In this sample, this clonotype turned up many times. The chain recombines TRBV2 with TRBJ2-2; tentative D call: TRBD2 (7 bases). The ends were cut back, 9 bases at V and 6 bases at J, with 17 bases in the middle. Per germline, CDR1 SNHLY and CDR2 FYNNEI. The CDR3 consists of 14 residues. CDR3 in DNA: TGTGCCAGTGCCAGGGGAGGGAAGGCCGGGGAGCTGTTTTTT. Protein product: CASARGGKAGELFF.

There are many counts of this clonotype. The chain links TRBV6-5 to TRBJ1-6; no clear D. Germline CDR1 MNHEY, CDR2 SVGAGI. V gave up 2 bases and J gave up 3 bases, with 8 bases separating them. The CDR3 is made up of 15 amino acids. DNA of the CDR3: TGTGCCAGCAGTTACGCAGGCGGCTATAATTCACCCCTCCACTTT. It specifies CASSYAGGYNSPLHF.

This clonotype has at least ten counts. The rearrangement joins TRBV27 to TRBJ2-7, with D tentatively TRBD2 (6 bases). CDR3 length: 14 amino acids. Trimming took off 3 bases at V and 2 bases at J, with 11 bases between the two ends. From germline, CDR1 is MNHEY and CDR2 SMNVEV (reference sequence). The CDR3 sequence is CASSFGSSAYEQYF. In DNA form, the CDR3 reads TGTGCCAGCAGTTTCGGGAGTAGCGCCTACGAGCAGTACTTC.

This clonotype was seen repeatedly, ten times or more. V gene TRBV19 combines with J gene TRBJ1-1; D is ambiguous. The CDR3 runs 14 residues. Per germline, CDR1 LNHDA and CDR2 SQIVND (reference sequence). The V end lost 4 bases, the J end lost 5 bases, and 14 bases lay between the germline ends. Written as DNA, the CDR3 is TGTGCCAGTAGTACAAGCGGGGTTTTTACTGAAGCTTTCTTT. Protein product: CASSTSGVFTEAFF.

This clonotype was observed many times. This chain joins TRBV29-1 and TRBJ2-7, with 8 bases matching TRBD1. The CDR3 covers 12 residues. Germline V gene data show CDR1 as SQVTM and CDR2 as ANQGSEA. Trimming at V came to 7 bases and at J to 2 bases, leaving 4 bases not matched to a gene. CDR3 bases: TGCAGCGCCGGGACAGGAACCTACGAGCAGTACTTC. Translation gives CSAGTGTYEQYF.

This clonotype has ten or more counts. The chain couples TRBV28 to TRBJ2-7; 8 bases map to TRBD1. Per the germline V gene, CDR1 is MDHEN and CDR2 is SYDVKM. There are 14 residues in the CDR3. V dropped 7 bases and J dropped 2; count of bases not matched to a gene: 7. The CDR3 sequence: CASTAGTGTYEQYF. CDR3 in DNA: TGTGCCAGCACCGCCGGGACAGGCACCTACGAGCAGTACTTC.

The chain couples TRBV5-1 to TRBJ2-1, with 10 bases that match TRBD2. V dropped 0 bases and J dropped 7; count of bases not matched to a gene: 10. Germline V gene lookup returns CDR1 SGHRS and CDR2 YFSETQ. The CDR3 consists of 17 residues. The CDR3 sequence is CASSLDSSSGSGNEQFF. As DNA, the CDR3 is TGCGCCAGCAGCTTGGATTCGTCTAGCGGGAGCGGTAATGAGCAGTTCTTC. The variable domain in full, completed from reference TRBV5-1 and TRBJ2-1, reads KAGVTQTPRYLIKTRGQQVTLSCSPISGHRSVSWYQQTPGQGLQFLFEYFSETQRNKGNFPGRFSGRQFSNSRSEMNVSTLELGDSALYLCASSLDSSSGSGNEQFFGPGTRLTVL.

The CDR3 DNA reads as TGTGCCAGTACCTGGGGGGGCTCCTACGAGCAGTACTTC. Its protein product is CASTWGGSYEQYF. This chain uses TRBV28 with TRBJ2-7, with 7 bases matching TRBD2. This CDR3 is built from 13 residues. The germline V gene encodes CDR1 MDHEN and CDR2 SYDVKM. V shed 9 bases and J 0 bases; nucleotides not matched to a gene: 5.

This clonotype has only a few counts. The rearrangement uses TRBV5-1 and TRBJ2-2; D is unclear. The germline V and J ends were trimmed by 5 bases and 0 bases, with 5 bases remaining between them. There are 13 residues in the CDR3. Germline lookup yields CDR1 SGHRS and CDR2 YFSETQ. CDR3 in DNA: TGCGCCAGCAGAACCTCGAACACCGGGGAGCTGTTTTTT. Encoded protein: CASRTSNTGELFF.

This clonotype appeared a few times. This chain connects TRBV9 to TRBJ2-5, with 8 bases that match TRBD2. V lost 0 bases and J lost 4; bases outside the gene matches: 2. In germline, CDR1 is SGDLS, CDR2 YYNGEE. There are 14 residues in the CDR3. The chain's CDR3 is CASSVDLAGETQYF. The CDR3 DNA follows: TGTGCCAGCAGCGTAGATCTAGCGGGAGAGACCCAGTACTTC.

At least ten counts were recorded for this clonotype. A junction end diverges from the germline sequence, so it may reflect a read error. This chain uses TRBV10-3 with TRBJ2-2; tentatively, D is TRBD1 (6 bases). Germline assignment: CDR1 ENHRY and CDR2 SYGVKD. The CDR3 spans 16 residues. The CDR3 sequence is CASSESAGANTGELFF. CDR3 DNA: TGTGCCAGCAGTGAGTCGGCAGGGGCCAACACCGGGGAGCTGTTTTTT.

About this clonotype: Sequence at one end of the junction differs from germline and may be a read error. The J gene is TRBJ2-7, the V gene TRBV28, with 10 bases that match TRBD2. This CDR3 has 14 amino acids. From germline, CDR1 is MDHEN and CDR2 SYDVKM. CDR3 coding DNA: TGTGCCAGCAGCCTGAGTAGCGGGAGGAACGAGCAGTGCTTC. Its translation is CASSLSSGRNEQCF.

Many counts were recorded for this clonotype. V usage is TRBV6-1 and J usage is TRBJ2-7; TRBD1 aligns across 8 bases. The CDR3 sequence is 16 residues long. The germline V gene has CDR1 MNHNS and CDR2 SASEGT. Trimming at V came to 1 base and at J to 5 bases, leaving 10 bases not matched to a gene. CDR3 coding DNA: TGTGCCAGCAGTGAAGGGTCTTGGACAGGGTCCGACGAGCAGTACTTC. It is translated as CASSEGSWTGSDEQYF.

This clonotype was observed a few times. The chain joins TRBV12-3 or TRBV12-4 to TRBJ2-7; D is ambiguous. The length of the CDR3 is 11 residues. Trimming took off 3 bases at V and 7 bases at J, with 7 bases between the two ends. The CDR3 sequence is CASSFLTEQYF. The CDR3 DNA reads TGTGCCAGCAGTTTCTTAACTGAGCAGTACTTC.

This clonotype was observed many times. V gene TRBV9 combines with J gene TRBJ2-7; tentatively, D is TRBD2 (6 bases). The V end was cut by 4 bases, the J end by 2 bases, with 16 bases between. The CDR3 runs 15 residues. Looked up from germline, CDR1 is SGDLS and CDR2 is YYNGEE. CDR3 DNA sequence: TGTGCCAGCAGCTACCACTCGGGAGTAGCCTACGAGCAGTACTTC. Translation gives CASSYHSGVAYEQYF.